These 5 T cell receptor beta chains were all obtained from the same sample, sequenced in a study of T cell repertoires in cytomegalovirus infection. TCRdb reprocessed the reads via MiXCR and lists one record per CDR3 protein. The data hold approximately 1,000,000 distinct CDR3 sequences, with around 31% observed a single time. The antigens for these receptors are not known. Sample: cultured CD8+ T cells from PBMCs, taken from culture after CMV antigen stimulation. These receptors all come from a human donor in good health (CMV status not recorded). Some clones in this sample may be carry-over from other donors' samples.

The CDR3 nucleotides are TGTGCCAGCAGTAACCGACCACCGGGACAGTCCTACAATGAGCAGTTCTTC. The encoded protein is CASSNRPPGQSYNEQFF. This chain uses TRBV6-5 with TRBJ2-1; 7 bases match TRBD1. CDR3 length: 17 residues. Germline CDR1 reads MNHEY; CDR2 reads SVGAGI. Trimming at V came to 5 bases and at J to 1 base, leaving 11 bases not matched to a gene.

The chain joins TRBV6-5 to TRBJ2-7; 7 nucleotides agree with TRBD1. V lost 0 bases, J lost 4 bases, and 3 bases stayed unmatched. CDR1 is MNHEY and CDR2 is SVGAGI in the germline V gene. This CDR3 is built from 14 residues. The CDR3 loop is CASSYSDREYEQYF. CDR3 nucleotide sequence: TGTGCCAGCAGTTACTCCGACAGGGAATACGAGCAGTACTTC.

This chain connects TRBV6-6 to TRBJ1-2, with a tentative D call TRBD1 (5 bases). This CDR3 contains 12 residues. Germline values: CDR1 MNHNY, CDR2 SVGAGI (reference sequence). Trimming left V 7 bases short and J 6 bases short, with 12 bases between. The CDR3 region has the DNA TGTGCCAGCACCCCTAGCAGGGATGGCTACACCTTC. It codes for CASTPSRDGYTF.

This clonotype appeared a few times. The chain joins TRBV24-1 to TRBJ2-1; 9 nucleotides match TRBD1. The CDR3 extends over 15 amino acids. CDR1 KGHDR and CDR2 SFDVKD come from the germline V gene. V shed 2 bases and J 4 bases; nucleotides not matched to a gene: 2. CDR3: CATSDSGTGYNEQFF. The CDR3 nucleotides read TGTGCCACCAGTGATTCCGGGACAGGGTACAATGAGCAGTTCTTC.

This chain uses TRBV7-8 with TRBJ1-2, with 9 bases matching TRBD1. This CDR3 is 16 amino acids long. The J segment lost 3 bases and the V segment lost 7 bases, leaving 12 bases of the junction unmatched. Germline CDR1 reads SGHVS; CDR2 reads FQNEAQ. The CDR3 sequence: CASTIQGATRDYGYTF. CDR3 coding DNA: TGTGCCAGCACCATACAGGGGGCGACCCGGGACTATGGCTACACCTTC. Filled out from reference TRBV7-8 and TRBJ1-2, the complete variable domain reads GAGVSQSPRYKVAKRGQDVALRCDPISGHVSLFWYQQALGQGPEFLTYFQNEAQLDKSGLPSDRFFAERPEGSVSTLKIQRTQQEDSAVYLCASTIQGATRDYGYTFGSGTRLTVV.